This T cell receptor (beta chain) was retrieved from a study of OX40 agonist ivuxolimab in advanced cancers. The V and J ends lost 1 base and 1 base respectively, with 9 bases between them. The CDR3 is 15 residues long. CDR1 is SGHAT and CDR2 is FQNNGV in the germline V gene. The data were produced by immunoSEQ multiplex PCR, yet TCRdb's version contains in-frame clones alone and is incomplete. Of more than 50,000 clones detected, roughly nine tenths appear once; the ten largest clones hold around 2.2%. The material was CD4+ or CD8+ T cells sorted from blood, obtained in a trial of the OX40 agonist ivuxolimab. The clonotype originates from an adult with an advanced solid tumor such as melanoma, head and neck, liver or kidney cancer. The chain has TRBV11-2 and TRBJ2-3; D is undetermined. In DNA form, the CDR3 reads TGTGCCAGCAGCTTAGCCCCAGGAGGCACAGATACGCAGTATTTT. This gives the protein CASSLAPGGTDTQYF. The variable domain in full, completed from reference TRBV11-2 and TRBJ2-3, reads EAGVAQSPRYKIIEKRQSVAFWCNPISGHATLYWYQQILGQGPKLLIQFQNNGVVDDSQLPKDRFSAERLKGVDSTLKIQPAKLEDSAVYLCASSLAPGGTDTQYFGPGTRLTVL.